This record looks at one TCR beta chain sequence and its context. An end of the junction does not agree with germline; a read error may underlie this. The data are from a study of Graves' ophthalmopathy and Graves' hyperthyroidism. The CDR3 extends over 15 amino acids. Germline lookup yields CDR1 SGHRS and CDR2 YFSETQ. CDR3 regions of TCR beta were amplified from RNA transcripts. The authors performed first-round RT-PCR with HTBI primers and then a second-round multiplex PCR. TCRdb passed the multiplex PCR reads through MiXCR, listing each CDR3 protein once. This sample yields over a million distinct CDR3 sequences, of which 35% to 40% are seen a single time; 11% belongs to the top ten. It was on clinical symptoms, serum thyroxine, TRAb, thyroid ultrasound and orbital computed tomography that diagnosis relied.

This chain joins TRBV5-1 and TRBJ2-7, with D possibly being TRBD1 (6 bases). The clonotype comes from an adult man with Graves' hyperthyroidism. Sequencing was done on a sample of peripheral blood or thyroid tissue (not recorded which). In nucleotides, the CDR3 is TGCACCAGCAGCTTATCAGGGGAATCTGGGTACGAGCAGTACTTC. It is translated as CTSSLSGESGYEQYF.